Listed below are T cell receptor beta chains from one sample, sequenced in a study of identical twins. TCRdb re-called the 5' RACE reads through MiXCR, storing one row per CDR3 protein. Of roughly 1.6 million distinct CDR3 sequences listed, less than 40% are singletons. The sample comprised cord blood. The receptors come from a newborn girl in good health. Each CDR3 is given with its conserved first and last residue. Each record gives: CDR3 protein, CDR3 DNA, clone size, D gene, J gene, V gene. D genes are given only for firm matches. Clone sizes are given selectively: once, few, many, or a class where the clone is expanded.

CASSQDGPHNEQYF TGCGCCAGCAGCCAAGACGGACCGCACAATGAGCAGTACTTC once NA TRBJ2-7 TRBV4-1
CASSQYAKRGSNEQFF TGTGCCAGCAGCCAATACGCTAAGCGGGGGTCCAATGAGCAGTTCTTC NA TRBD2 TRBJ2-1 TRBV3-1
CASSLGGPARSTDTQYF TGTGCCAGCAGCTTAGGGGGACCAGCAAGGAGCACAGATACGCAGTATTTT NA NA TRBJ2-3 TRBV7-8
CSVEVWPQGYTF TGCAGCGTTGAAGTTTGGCCTCAGGGCTACACCTTC few NA TRBJ1-2 TRBV29-1
CASSQSDRSEAFF TGTGCCAGCAGTCAATCGGACCGATCTGAAGCTTTCTTT NA NA TRBJ1-1 TRBV6-1
CATGTGDYGYTF TGTGCCACCGGGACAGGGGACTATGGCTACACCTTC many TRBD1 TRBJ1-2 TRBV10-3
CASSQKGAPGIGQETQYF TGCGCCAGCAGCCAAAAAGGCGCTCCAGGGATAGGGCAAGAGACCCAGTACTTC NA NA TRBJ2-5 TRBV4-1
CASSEISGRGDEQFF TGTGCCAGCAGTGAAATAAGCGGGAGGGGAGATGAGCAGTTCTTC NA TRBD2 TRBJ2-1 TRBV25-1
CASSVGQTSYEQYF TGTGCCAGCAGCGTAGGACAGACCTCCTACGAGCAGTACTTC few NA TRBJ2-7 TRBV9
CSVGENSNQPQHF TGCAGCGTTGGGGAGAATAGCAATCAGCCCCAGCATTTT NA NA TRBJ1-5 TRBV29-1
CATSDRHPGQGADTQYF TGTGCCACCAGTGATCGCCACCCGGGACAGGGAGCAGATACGCAGTATTTT few TRBD1 TRBJ2-3 TRBV24-1
CASSQVMLWSYNEQFF TGTGCCAGCAGCCAAGTTATGCTGTGGTCCTACAATGAGCAGTTCTTC few NA TRBJ2-1 TRBV3-1
CAISERQEKETQYF TGTGCCATCAGTGAGAGACAGGAAAAAGAGACCCAGTACTTC many NA TRBJ2-5 TRBV10-3
CASSSEQPQRGSYNEQFF TGTGCCAGCAGTTCGGAACAGCCCCAGAGGGGCTCCTACAATGAGCAGTTCTTC few NA TRBJ2-1 TRBV28
CASTGGPRTGNEQFF TGCGCCAGCACTGGTGGACCCAGAACGGGCAATGAGCAGTTCTTC few NA TRBJ2-1 TRBV5-1
CASRDLSGSTDTQYF TGTGCCAGCAGAGACCTCTCGGGGAGCACAGATACGCAGTATTTT NA NA TRBJ2-3 TRBV6-1
CASSKTSGSGEQYF TGTGCCAGCAGCAAAACTAGCGGGAGCGGTGAGCAGTACTTC few TRBD2 TRBJ2-5 TRBV11-2
CSAAKSPEKLFF TGCAGTGCTGCCAAGAGTCCCGAAAAACTGTTTTTT few NA TRBJ1-4 TRBV20-1
CSVIIDTQYF TGCAGCGTTATAATAGATACGCAGTATTTT many NA TRBJ2-3 TRBV29-1
CAWSRQGVNTQYF TGTGCCTGGAGTCGACAGGGGGTCAACACTCAGTACTTC NA TRBD1 TRBJ2-7 TRBV30
CASSFRADYGYTF TGTGCCAGCAGTTTCCGGGCCGATTATGGCTACACCTTC few NA TRBJ1-2 TRBV27
CSAMMVGTSGRAYSDNEQFF TGCAGTGCTATGATGGTCGGGACTAGCGGGAGGGCCTACTCGGACAATGAGCAGTTCTTC NA TRBD2 TRBJ2-1 TRBV20-1
CASRLLRDGVQYF TGTGCCAGCAGACTCCTTAGGGACGGGGTCCAGTACTTC NA NA TRBJ2-7 TRBV27
CASSLERGAEETQYF TGTGCCAGCAGCTTAGAACGGGGGGCGGAAGAGACCCAGTACTTC once NA TRBJ2-5 TRBV7-9
CASSHSGSYNEQFF TGTGCCAGCAGCCATAGCGGATCCTACAATGAGCAGTTCTTC NA NA TRBJ2-1 TRBV3-1